These 9 T cell receptor beta chains originate from one sample sequenced in a study of metastatic and nonmetastatic thyroid tumors. No treatment had been given to any patient before thyroid surgery. TCRdb re-clonotyped the PCR reads via MiXCR. The sample lists tens of thousands of clones; approximately 15% were seen once. Input material: blood. These receptors all stem from a female donor with papillary thyroid cancer or a benign thyroid nodule (not recorded which). Some clones in this sample may be carry-over from other donors' samples.

This clone came up many times. The CDR3 coding sequence is TGCAGTGCTAGGACAGATGGCTACACCTTC. It encodes CSARTDGYTF. The V gene is TRBV20-1, the J gene TRBJ1-2; D is possibly TRBD1 (5 bases). CDR3 length: 10 residues. The germline V and J ends were trimmed by 3 bases and 6 bases, with 5 bases remaining between them. Germline V CDR1 and CDR2: DFQATT, SNEGSKA (reference sequence).

Comments on this clone: The germline gene is not matched at one end of the junction; a read error may be the cause. V is TRBV7-2 and J is TRBJ2-5, with 11 bases aligning to TRBD2. Germline V gene data show CDR1 as SGHTA and CDR2 as FQGNSA. This CDR3 has 16 amino acids. The CDR3 loop is CAISLGGGLAVETQYF. In DNA, the CDR3 is TGTGCCATCAGCTTAGGGGGGGGACTAGCGGTGGAGACCCAGTACTTC.

Of note for this clone: With a much larger clone just one base away, this may be a read error. This chain connects TRBV5-1 to TRBJ2-7; D remains ambiguous. There are 14 residues in the CDR3. The germline CDR1 and CDR2 sequences are SGHRS and YFSETQ. The germline V and J ends were trimmed by 0 bases and 5 bases, with 12 bases remaining between them. CDR3 sequence reads: CASSLASAWDEQYF. The CDR3 region has the DNA TGCGCCAGCAGCTTGGCGTCAGCATGGGACGAGCAGTACTTC.

This clone was seen repeatedly, ten times or more. The gene calls are TRBV19 and TRBJ2-7; 7 bases are a match to TRBD1. CDR1 is LNHDA, CDR2 SQIVND, per germline (reference sequence). Trimming took 10 bases from V and 5 from J; bases not matched to a gene: 8. The CDR3 has 12 amino acids. The CDR3 coding sequence is TGTGCCACCATCGGACAGGCGGACGAGCAGTACTTC. This codes for CATIGQADEQYF.

This clone showed up many times. This rearrangement joins TRBV7-6 to TRBJ2-7; maybe TRBD1 (6 bases). V was cut by 4 bases and J by 4 bases, with 17 bases left in between. In germline, CDR1 is SGHVS, CDR2 FNYEAQ. CDR3 length equals 15 residues. The CDR3 loop reads CASSSDGTPVYEQYF. The DNA for the CDR3 is TGTGCCAGCAGCTCAGACGGGACACCGGTATACGAGCAGTACTTC.

This clone was counted once. The chain is built from TRBV11-2 and TRBJ2-3, with 15 bases fitting TRBD2. V lost 4 bases and J lost 0; bases outside the gene matches: 2. The CDR3 consists of 17 residues. The germline gives CDR1 SGHAT, CDR2 FQNNGV. CDR3 sequence: CASSSGTSGRSTDTQYF. The CDR3, as DNA: TGTGCCAGCAGCTCAGGGACTAGCGGGAGGAGCACAGATACGCAGTATTTT.

A remark on this clone: One junction end disagrees with the germline gene, perhaps due to a read error. The chain employs TRBV29-1 and TRBJ2-2, with D possibly TRBD2 on 7 matching bases. The CDR3 totals 16 residues. Germline CDR1 is SQVTM and CDR2 is ANQGSEA. Here the CDR3 DNA reads TGCAGCGTTGAAGGACGCGGGGGCGGGAACACCTGGGAGCTGTTTTTT. It translates to CSVEGRGGGNTWELFF.

This clone has a count of ten or more. The chain is built from TRBV11-3 and TRBJ1-1; unclear D gene. CDR3 length equals 14 residues. CDR1 and CDR2 from the germline V gene are SGHNT and YENEEA. With 4 bases removed from V and 2 bases from J, the gap between germline ends came to 11 bases. CDR3 in amino acids: CASSSPNDNTEAFF. CDR3 nucleotides: TGTGCCAGCAGCTCCCCGAATGATAACACTGAAGCTTTCTTT. Variable domain in full (rest from reference TRBV11-3 and TRBJ1-1): EAGVVQSPRYKIIEKKQPVAFWCNPISGHNTLYWYLQNLGQGPELLIRYENEEAVDDSQLPKDRFSAERLKGVDSTLKIQPAELGDSAVYLCASSSPNDNTEAFFGQGTRLTVV.

This clone was counted ten times or more. The V gene is TRBV10-2, the J gene TRBJ1-1; possibly TRBD1 for D (5 bases). Germline CDR1 is WSHSY and CDR2 is SAAADI. The CDR3 sequence is 15 residues long. V was clipped by 3 bases and J by 12 bases, with 23 bases between them. The chain's CDR3 is CASSETRDSGPPSFF. The DNA for the CDR3 is TGCGCCAGCAGTGAAACCAGGGATTCCGGCCCTCCTTCTTTCTTT.